The present TCR beta chain was sequenced within a study of cytomegalovirus exposure and HLA in healthy donors. 13 Jbeta primers and 60 Vbeta primers were used for the PCR. TCRdb's table, derived via immunoSEQ multiplex PCR, lists solely in-frame clones and lacks some. Counted here are around 90,000 clones, approximately 80% occurring once; the ten biggest clones make up about 2.9%. V lost 8 bases and J lost 5; bases outside the gene matches: 11. The CDR3 is 14 residues long. Germline lookup yields CDR1 SGHAT and CDR2 FQDESV (reference sequence). V usage is TRBV11-1 and J usage is TRBJ2-5, with 7 bases identical to TRBD1. The sequencing sample was made of PBMCs. The receptor comes from a man aged 25 to 45 in good health and CMV-seronegative. The CDR3 sequence is CASLRGQDGETQYF. In DNA, the CDR3 is TGTGCCAGCCTTAGGGGGCAGGACGGTGAGACCCAGTACTTC.